The entry below describes one TCR beta chain. Its antigen is still unknown. This sample is part of a study of cytomegalovirus exposure and HLA in healthy donors. Study information: Caucasian-associated ancestry cluster membership applied to about four fifths of several hundred genotyped donors.

Whole-study results and caveats: Later analysis suggested most CMV-associated TCR beta chains were HLA-restricted. Researchers catalogued under 200 TCR beta chains as cytomegalovirus-associated. In an earlier analysis, productive rearrangement rates for most beta V segments clustered near 87% or 30%.

It was with 60 Vbeta and 13 Jbeta primers that the PCR ran. Sequencing was performed with immunoSEQ multiplex PCR; in TCRdb, only in-frame clones are kept and a portion is missing. The sample includes about 190,000 clones, 77% seen only once; the top ten take 2% to 2.5%. Sequenced: PBMCs. This sequence originates from a woman in her twenties or thirties in good health and CMV-seropositive.

The CDR3 coding sequence is TGTGCCAGCAGCTACCAGGGGATCGGGTATGGCTACACCTTC. Protein product: CASSYQGIGYGYTF. V gene TRBV11-1 combines with J gene TRBJ1-2, with a weak D call TRBD1 (6 bases). V shed 4 bases and J shed 5 bases, with 14 bases lying between them. Germline CDR1 is SGHAT and CDR2 is FQDESV (reference sequence). The CDR3 spans 14 residues.